This T cell receptor (beta chain) emerged from a study of blood T cell repertoires in COVID-19. Study overall: COVID-19 samples collected from the United States, Italy and Spain covered acute and convalescent phases. Sample material is recorded as cDNA or gDNA derived from T cells, B-cell-depleted T cells, or PBMCs.

Cohort placement rested on clinical history that participants reported themselves. V lost 7 bases to trimming and J lost 3 bases; unmatched junction nucleotides: 6. CDR1 SQVTM and CDR2 ANQGSEA come from the germline V gene. The CDR3 has 14 residues. Original data processing: Amplification from reference gene primers served as the basis for estimated nucleated cell counts. Produced via immunoSEQ multiplex PCR; TCRdb's table is partial and in-frame only. For V, J and clone size, that table is used; D and trimming come from the DNA. The repertoire consists of fewer than 500,000 clones, with around 90% occurring once and the leading ten covering approximately 2%.

The sequenced material came from PBMCs or T cells enriched from blood (not recorded which). The TCR originated in a young woman with acute COVID-19. The genes are TRBV29-1 and TRBJ2-2, with 9 bases identical to TRBD1. The DNA of the CDR3 is TGCAGCGCCCGGGACAGGGTGGACACCGGGGAGCTGTTTTTT. Its protein product is CSARDRVDTGELFF.